One sample yielded the 17 T cell receptor beta chains listed below, sequenced in a study of T-cell reconstitution after alpha-beta-depleted transplantation in children. Using unique molecular identifiers, the investigators prepared the TCRbeta library. TCRdb ran MiXCR on the PCR reads and lists one entry per CDR3 protein. The sample yields just over 950,000 distinct CDR3 sequences, about 29% seen once. The starting material was PBMCs, mostly from graft donor cells, obtained 360 days after TCRalphabeta/CD19-depleted stem cell transplant. All receptors come from a boy under two years old who had a stem cell transplant for SCID, so the T cells may come from the graft donor.

V usage is TRBV7-8 and J usage is TRBJ2-1; TRBD2 might be the D (6 bases). This CDR3 contains 16 residues. CDR1 is SGHVS, CDR2 FQNEAQ, per germline. The V end lost 0 bases, the J end lost 7 bases, and 16 bases lay between the germline ends. CDR3 DNA sequence: TGTGCCAGCAGCTTAGCGATTCGACTAGTAGGGAATGAGCAGTTCTTC. Encoded protein: CASSLAIRLVGNEQFF.

This chain connects TRBV20-1 to TRBJ2-2; D possibly uses TRBD1 or TRBD2 (5 bases each). V lost 1 base and J 7 bases, leaving 16 bases between the germline ends. The CDR3 contains 15 residues. Germline CDR1 and CDR2: DFQATT and SNEGSKA (reference sequence). CDR3 region: CSARASGPVGGELFF. Here the CDR3 DNA reads TGCAGTGCTAGAGCCTCGGGGCCCGTCGGCGGGGAGCTGTTTTTT.

The chain is built from TRBV19 and TRBJ2-1; TRBD2 matches 13 bases. V lost 6 bases to trimming and J lost 5 bases; unmatched junction nucleotides: 10. Per the germline V gene, CDR1 is LNHDA and CDR2 is SQIVND (reference sequence). The CDR3 loop spans 17 amino acids. The CDR3 protein is CASRTPGTSGVNNEQFF. CDR3 in DNA: TGTGCCAGTAGGACTCCCGGGACTAGCGGGGTTAACAATGAGCAGTTCTTC.

The rearrangement uses TRBV29-1 and TRBJ2-7; D possibly corresponds to TRBD1 (5 bases). The CDR3 sequence is 13 residues long. Germline CDR1 is SQVTM and CDR2 is ANQGSEA. V was pared by 5 bases and J by 0 bases, with 11 bases between. In DNA form, the CDR3 reads TGCAGCGTTTCTAGGGGTTCCTCCTACGAGCAGTACTTC. Protein sequence: CSVSRGSSYEQYF.

The chain recombines TRBV12-3 or TRBV12-4 with TRBJ2-7, with 12 bases identical to TRBD1. The CDR3 loop spans 16 amino acids. Losses at the gene ends were 6 bases for V and 6 bases for J; bases not matched to a gene: 12. The CDR3 protein is CASRPPPGTGGGEQYF. As DNA, the CDR3 is TGTGCCAGCAGGCCACCCCCCGGGACAGGGGGCGGCGAGCAGTACTTC.

In its sample, this clonotype was seen once. This sequence joins TRBV6-2 or TRBV6-3 and TRBJ2-2; 12 positions agree with TRBD2. V was clipped by 5 bases and J by 2 bases; unmatched bases: 18. The CDR3 sequence is 21 residues long. Germline loops: CDR1 MNHEY, CDR2 SVGEGT. CDR3 DNA sequence: TGTGCCAGCAGTCCCCGTTGGGCTAGCGGGGGGGCCTTTCTCAACACCGGGGAGCTGTTTTTT. Its translation: CASSPRWASGGAFLNTGELFF.

The rearrangement joins TRBV5-1 to TRBJ2-5; a possible D gene is TRBD2 (6 bases). This CDR3 spans 14 amino acids. Germline assignment: CDR1 SGHRS and CDR2 YFSETQ. Trimming left V 4 bases short and J 1 base short, with 11 bases between. This chain's CDR3 is CASSRDSIQETQYF. CDR3 DNA sequence: TGCGCCAGCAGCCGGGACTCGATCCAAGAGACCCAGTACTTC.

CDR3 in DNA: TGTGCCAGCAGTTATCGGACAGGGTTGAACACCGGGGAGCTGTTTTTT. It encodes CASSYRTGLNTGELFF. The chain recombines TRBV6-2 or TRBV6-3 with TRBJ2-2, with TRBD1 identical over 8 bases. The CDR3 is 16 amino acids. The V gene's germline CDR1 is MNHEY and CDR2 SVGEGT. V was pared by 3 bases and J by 1 base, with 4 bases of the junction left unmatched.

This clonotype was seen a handful of times. This sequence joins TRBV29-1 and TRBJ2-4, with 14 bases lining up with TRBD2. The CDR3 consists of 15 residues. Germline CDR1 is SQVTM and CDR2 is ANQGSEA. Trimming removed 6 bases from V and 9 bases from J; junction bases left unmatched: 10. The CDR3, as DNA: TGCAGCGTCGATAGACTAGCGGGGGGGCAAGTCATTCAGTACTTC. Residues: CSVDRLAGGQVIQYF.

This clonotype showed up just once. The gene calls are TRBV24-1 and TRBJ2-7, with TRBD1 matching over 7 bases. This CDR3 has 13 residues. Germline values: CDR1 KGHDR, CDR2 SFDVKD. The V and J ends lost 9 bases and 7 bases, in that order; junction bases with no gene match: 11. The CDR3: CATEGARAGEQYF. The CDR3 coding sequence is TGTGCCACCGAGGGGGCAAGGGCAGGGGAGCAGTACTTC.

The V call is TRBV18, the J call TRBJ2-1; D not certain. Trimming took off 3 bases at V and 2 bases at J, with 8 bases between the two ends. CDR3 length equals 14 residues. Germline V gene lookup returns CDR1 KGHSH and CDR2 LQKENI. This chain's CDR3 is CASSPFTTYNEQFF. The CDR3 coding sequence is TGTGCCAGCTCACCCTTCACAACCTACAATGAGCAGTTCTTC.

This chain joins TRBV11-2 and TRBJ1-6, with a possible D match to TRBD1 (6 bases). This CDR3 region has 15 residues. The V gene lost 4 bases and the J gene lost 10 bases, with 17 bases spanning the gap. From germline, CDR1 is SGHAT and CDR2 FQNNGV. The chain's CDR3 is CASSSTGPQGSPLHF. CDR3 in DNA: TGTGCCAGCAGCTCAACCGGGCCCCAGGGGTCACCCCTCCACTTT.

The genes are TRBV5-1 and TRBJ2-5, with D tentatively TRBD1 (6 bases). V was trimmed by 0 bases and J by 3 bases, leaving 18 bases between them. Germline CDR1 reads SGHRS; CDR2 reads YFSETQ. CDR3 length: 17 residues. CDR3 sequence: CASSLGRRNPGEETQYF. The CDR3 region has the DNA TGCGCCAGCAGCTTGGGTCGAAGGAACCCAGGGGAAGAGACCCAGTACTTC.

In its sample, this clonotype was seen a few times. V gene TRBV10-3 combines with J gene TRBJ2-2; 9 nucleotides line up with TRBD2. This CDR3 spans 15 amino acids. The V gene's germline CDR1 is ENHRY and CDR2 SYGVKD. V lost 6 bases to trimming and J lost 5 bases; unmatched junction nucleotides: 7. The CDR3 region has the DNA TGTGCCATCAGGACTAGCGGACCGACTACCGGGGAGCTGTTTTTT. Amino acids: CAIRTSGPTTGELFF.

This chain joins TRBV2 and TRBJ2-7, with 11 bases that match TRBD1. Germline loops: CDR1 SNHLY, CDR2 FYNNEI. The V and J ends lost 8 bases and 0 bases, in that order; junction bases with no gene match: 9. This CDR3 is built from 16 residues. In DNA form, the CDR3 reads TGTGCCAGCGTCCGGGACAGGGGGTCCCTCTCCTACGAGCAGTACTTC. Its translation: CASVRDRGSLSYEQYF.

The gene calls are TRBV27 and TRBJ2-7, with 10 nucleotides matching TRBD1. V lost 4 bases to trimming and J lost 3 bases; unmatched junction nucleotides: 3. The CDR3 runs 14 residues. Germline V lookup: CDR1 MNHEY, CDR2 SMNVEV (reference sequence). CDR3 sequence: CASSWGQGFYEQYF. For the CDR3, the DNA is TGTGCCAGCAGTTGGGGACAGGGGTTCTACGAGCAGTACTTC.

This clonotype was observed a handful of times. The chain links TRBV2 to TRBJ2-3, with 7 bases matching TRBD2. This CDR3 has 16 amino acids. V lost 1 base and J lost 3; bases outside the gene matches: 7. CDR1 SNHLY and CDR2 FYNNEI come from the germline V gene. CDR3 region: CASSEGPAGRTDTQYF. In nucleotides, the CDR3 is TGTGCCAGCAGTGAAGGGCCAGCGGGGAGAACAGATACGCAGTATTTT.